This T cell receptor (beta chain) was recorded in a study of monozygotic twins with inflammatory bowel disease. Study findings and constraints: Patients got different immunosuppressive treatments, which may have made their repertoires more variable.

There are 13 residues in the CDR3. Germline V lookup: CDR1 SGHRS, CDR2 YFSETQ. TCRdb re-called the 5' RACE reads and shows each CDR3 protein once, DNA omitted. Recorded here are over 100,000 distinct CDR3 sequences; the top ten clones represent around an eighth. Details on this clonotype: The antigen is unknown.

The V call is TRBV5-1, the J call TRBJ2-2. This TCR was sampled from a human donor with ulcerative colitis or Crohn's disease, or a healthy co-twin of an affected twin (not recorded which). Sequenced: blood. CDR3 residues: CASSFTQTGELFF.